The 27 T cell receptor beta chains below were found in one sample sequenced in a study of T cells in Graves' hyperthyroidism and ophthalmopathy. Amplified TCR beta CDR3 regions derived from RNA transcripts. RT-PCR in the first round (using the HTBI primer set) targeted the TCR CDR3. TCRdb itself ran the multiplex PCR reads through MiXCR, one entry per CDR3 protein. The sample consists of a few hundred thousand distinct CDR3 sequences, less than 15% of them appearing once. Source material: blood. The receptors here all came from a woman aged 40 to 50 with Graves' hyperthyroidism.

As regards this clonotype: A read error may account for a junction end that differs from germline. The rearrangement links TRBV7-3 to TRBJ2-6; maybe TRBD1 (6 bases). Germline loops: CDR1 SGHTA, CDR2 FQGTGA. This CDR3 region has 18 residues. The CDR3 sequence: CASSQDETGVFGANVLTF. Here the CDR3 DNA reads TGCGCCAGCAGCCAAGATGAGACAGGAGTGTTCGGGGCCAACGTCCTGACTTTC. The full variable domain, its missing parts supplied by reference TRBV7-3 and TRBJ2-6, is GAGVSQTPSNKVTEKGKYVELRCDPISGHTALYWYRQSLGQGPEFLIYFQGTGAADDSGLPNDRFFAVRPEGSVSTLKIQRTERGDSAVYLCASSQDETGVFGANVLTFGAGSRLTVL.

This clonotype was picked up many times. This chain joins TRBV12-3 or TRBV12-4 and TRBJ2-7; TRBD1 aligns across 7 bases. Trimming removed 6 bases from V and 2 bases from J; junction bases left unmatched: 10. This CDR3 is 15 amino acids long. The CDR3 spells CASRATGAFAYEQYF. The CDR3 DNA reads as TGTGCCAGCAGGGCCACAGGGGCGTTTGCCTACGAGCAGTACTTC.

This CDR3 is CASSQEAYQQPQHF. The CDR3 DNA reads as TGTGCCAGCAGTCAGGAAGCTTATCAGCAGCCCCAGCATTTT. J is TRBJ1-5 and V is TRBV6-2 or TRBV6-3; D not resolved. Germline CDR1 MNHEY, CDR2 SVGEGT. CDR3 length: 14 residues. Trimming shortened V by 5 bases and J by 7 bases, and 15 bases separated the two germline ends.

The CDR3 nucleotides are TGTGCCAGCAGCCCCCGAGAGGGGACTAGGAACACCGGGGAGCTGTTTTTT. This encodes CASSPREGTRNTGELFF. This chain links TRBV9 with TRBJ2-2; 8 nucleotides match TRBD2. The length of the CDR3 is 17 residues. Germline values: CDR1 SGDLS, CDR2 YYNGEE. Trimming cost V 4 bases and J 1 base; bases outside gene matches: 9.

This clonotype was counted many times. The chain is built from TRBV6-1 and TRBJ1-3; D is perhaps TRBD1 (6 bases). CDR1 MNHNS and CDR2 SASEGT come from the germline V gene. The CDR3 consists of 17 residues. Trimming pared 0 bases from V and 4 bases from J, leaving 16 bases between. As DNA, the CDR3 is TGTGCCAGCAGTGAAGCGCTTCTGCGGGGGGCAGGAAACACCATATATTTT. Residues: CASSEALLRGAGNTIYF.

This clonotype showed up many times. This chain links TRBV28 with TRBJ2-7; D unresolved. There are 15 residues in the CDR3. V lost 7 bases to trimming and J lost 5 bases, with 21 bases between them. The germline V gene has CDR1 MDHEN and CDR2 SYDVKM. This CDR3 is CASKSPGPDRDEQYF. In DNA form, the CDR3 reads TGTGCCAGCAAATCTCCGGGCCCCGATCGGGACGAGCAGTACTTC. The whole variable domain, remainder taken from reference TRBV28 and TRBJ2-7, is DVKVTQSSRYLVKRTGEKVFLECVQDMDHENMFWYRQDPGLGLRLIYFSYDVKMKEKGDIPEGYSVSREKKERFSLILESASTNQTSMYLCASKSPGPDRDEQYFGPGTRLTVT.

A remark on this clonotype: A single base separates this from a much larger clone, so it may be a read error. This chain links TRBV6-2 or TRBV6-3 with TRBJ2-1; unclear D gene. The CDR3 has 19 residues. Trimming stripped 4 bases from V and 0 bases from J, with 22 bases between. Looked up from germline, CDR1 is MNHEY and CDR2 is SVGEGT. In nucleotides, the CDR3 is TGTGCCAGCAGTTCCATTAGACGGCTCAAGTCCAGCTCCTACAATGAGCAGTTCTTC. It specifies CASSSIRRLKSSSYNEQFF.

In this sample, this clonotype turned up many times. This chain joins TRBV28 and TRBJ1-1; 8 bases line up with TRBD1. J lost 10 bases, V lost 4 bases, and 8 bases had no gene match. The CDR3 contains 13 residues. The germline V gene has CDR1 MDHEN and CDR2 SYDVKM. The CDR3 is CASSSAGGSRAFF. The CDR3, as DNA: TGTGCCAGCAGTTCGGCAGGGGGCAGTCGAGCTTTCTTT.

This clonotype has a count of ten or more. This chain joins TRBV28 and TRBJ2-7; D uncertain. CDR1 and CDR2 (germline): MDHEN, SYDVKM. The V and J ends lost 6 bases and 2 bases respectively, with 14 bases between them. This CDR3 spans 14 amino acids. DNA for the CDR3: TGTGCCAGCAGCTCCTCCCCCAATACCTACGAGCAGTACTTC. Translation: CASSSSPNTYEQYF.

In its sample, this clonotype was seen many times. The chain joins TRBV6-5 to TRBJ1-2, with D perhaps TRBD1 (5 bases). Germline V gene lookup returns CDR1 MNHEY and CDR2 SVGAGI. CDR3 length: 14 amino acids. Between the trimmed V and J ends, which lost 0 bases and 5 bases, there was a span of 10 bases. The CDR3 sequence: CASSYSGEWYGYTF. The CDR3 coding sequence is TGTGCCAGCAGTTACTCGGGGGAGTGGTATGGCTACACCTTC.

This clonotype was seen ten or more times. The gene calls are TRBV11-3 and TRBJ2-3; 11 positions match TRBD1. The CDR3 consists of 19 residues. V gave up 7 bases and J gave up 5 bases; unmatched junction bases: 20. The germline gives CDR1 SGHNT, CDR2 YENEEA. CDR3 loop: CASTDGGQGDQLVEDTQYF. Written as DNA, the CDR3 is TGTGCCAGCACCGATGGGGGACAGGGGGATCAACTAGTTGAAGATACGCAGTATTTT.

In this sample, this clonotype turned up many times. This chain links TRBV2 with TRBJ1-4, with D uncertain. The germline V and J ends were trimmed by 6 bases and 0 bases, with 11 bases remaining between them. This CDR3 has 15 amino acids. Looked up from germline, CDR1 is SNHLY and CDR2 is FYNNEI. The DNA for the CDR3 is TGTGCCAGCAGCTATAGAGACCCAACTAATGAAAAACTGTTTTTT. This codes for CASSYRDPTNEKLFF.

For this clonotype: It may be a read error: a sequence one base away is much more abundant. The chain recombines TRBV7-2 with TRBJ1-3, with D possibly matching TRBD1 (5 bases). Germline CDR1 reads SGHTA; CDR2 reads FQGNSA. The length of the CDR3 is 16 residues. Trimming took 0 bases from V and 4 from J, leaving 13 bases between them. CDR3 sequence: CASSLAPRGSGNTIYF. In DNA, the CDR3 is TGTGCCAGCAGCTTAGCACCGCGGGGGTCCGGAAACACCATATATTTT.

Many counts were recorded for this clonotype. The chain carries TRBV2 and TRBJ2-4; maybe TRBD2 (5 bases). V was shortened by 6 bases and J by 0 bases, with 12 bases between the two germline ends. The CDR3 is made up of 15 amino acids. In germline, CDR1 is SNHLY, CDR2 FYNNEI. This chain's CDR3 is CASSFSEGAKNIQYF. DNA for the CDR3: TGTGCCAGCAGCTTCTCCGAGGGAGCCAAAAACATTCAGTACTTC.

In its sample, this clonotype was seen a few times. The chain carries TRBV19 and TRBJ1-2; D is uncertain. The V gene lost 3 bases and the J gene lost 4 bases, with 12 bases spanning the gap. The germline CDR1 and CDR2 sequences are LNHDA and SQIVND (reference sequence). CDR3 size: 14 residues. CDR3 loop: CASSIPSGLYGYTF. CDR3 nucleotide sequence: TGTGCCAGTAGTATCCCATCCGGACTCTATGGCTACACCTTC.

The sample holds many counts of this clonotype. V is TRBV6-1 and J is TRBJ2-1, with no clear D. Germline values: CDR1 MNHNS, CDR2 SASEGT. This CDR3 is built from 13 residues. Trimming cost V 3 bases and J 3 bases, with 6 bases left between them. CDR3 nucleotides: TGTGCCAGCAGTGACCCTAGCTACAATGAGCAGTTCTTC. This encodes CASSDPSYNEQFF.

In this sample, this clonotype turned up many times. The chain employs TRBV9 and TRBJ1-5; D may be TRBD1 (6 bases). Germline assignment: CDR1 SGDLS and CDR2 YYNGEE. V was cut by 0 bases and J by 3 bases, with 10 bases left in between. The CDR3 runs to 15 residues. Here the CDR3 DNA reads TGTGCCAGCAGCGTAGCGGGACAACTCAATCAGCCCCAGCATTTT. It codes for CASSVAGQLNQPQHF.

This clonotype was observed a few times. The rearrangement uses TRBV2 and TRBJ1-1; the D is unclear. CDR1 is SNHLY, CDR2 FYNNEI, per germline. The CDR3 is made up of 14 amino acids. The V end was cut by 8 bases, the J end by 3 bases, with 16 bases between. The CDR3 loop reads CASLVGPADTEAFF. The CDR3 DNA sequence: TGTGCCAGCCTGGTAGGGCCAGCGGACACTGAAGCTTTCTTT.

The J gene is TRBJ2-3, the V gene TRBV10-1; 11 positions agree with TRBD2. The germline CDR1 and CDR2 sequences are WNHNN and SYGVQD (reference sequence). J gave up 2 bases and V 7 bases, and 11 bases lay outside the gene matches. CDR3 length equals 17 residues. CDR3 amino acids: CASNETSGRATTDTQYF. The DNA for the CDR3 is TGCGCCAGCAATGAAACTAGCGGGAGAGCCACCACAGATACGCAGTATTTT.

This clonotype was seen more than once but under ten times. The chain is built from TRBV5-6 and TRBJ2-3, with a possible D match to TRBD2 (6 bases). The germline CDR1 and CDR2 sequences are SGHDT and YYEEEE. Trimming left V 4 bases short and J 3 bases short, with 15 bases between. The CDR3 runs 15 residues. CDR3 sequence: CASSATSLYTDTQYF. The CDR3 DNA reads TGTGCCAGCAGCGCGACTAGTCTCTATACAGATACGCAGTATTTT.

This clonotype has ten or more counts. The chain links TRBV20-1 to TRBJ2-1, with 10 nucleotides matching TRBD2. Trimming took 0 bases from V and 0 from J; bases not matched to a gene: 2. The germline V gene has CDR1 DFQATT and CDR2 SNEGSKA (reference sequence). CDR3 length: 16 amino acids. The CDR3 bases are TGCAGTGCTAGAGAACTAGCGGGATTCTCCTACAATGAGCAGTTCTTC. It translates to CSARELAGFSYNEQFF.

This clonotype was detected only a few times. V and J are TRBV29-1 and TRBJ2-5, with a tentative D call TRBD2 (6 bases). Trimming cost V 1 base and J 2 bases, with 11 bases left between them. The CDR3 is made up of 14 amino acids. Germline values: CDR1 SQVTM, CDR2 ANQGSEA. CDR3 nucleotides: TGCAGCGTTGAAGCGGGAGTTAGGCAAGAGACCCAGTACTTC. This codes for CSVEAGVRQETQYF. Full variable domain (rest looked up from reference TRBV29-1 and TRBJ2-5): SAVISQKPSRDICQRGTSLTIQCQVDSQVTMMFWYRQQPGQSLTLIATANQGSEATYESGFVIDKFPISRPNLTFSTLTVSNMSPEDSSIYLCSVEAGVRQETQYFGPGTRLLVL.

The CDR3 sequence: CASSLGWAYEQYF. The CDR3 region has the DNA TGTGCCAGCAGTTTGGGGTGGGCCTACGAGCAGTACTTC. The gene calls are TRBV27 and TRBJ2-7, with D uncertain. The CDR3 loop spans 13 amino acids. Germline-derived CDR1 and CDR2 are MNHEY and SMNVEV (reference sequence). V shed 3 bases and J shed 2 bases, with 8 bases lying between them.

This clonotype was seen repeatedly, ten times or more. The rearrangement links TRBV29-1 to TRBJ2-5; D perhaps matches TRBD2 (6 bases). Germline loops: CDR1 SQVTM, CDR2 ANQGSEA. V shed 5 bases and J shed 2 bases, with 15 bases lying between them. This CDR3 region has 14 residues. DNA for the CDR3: TGCAGCGTTCCTTTGGGACTGATTCAAGAGACCCAGTACTTC. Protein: CSVPLGLIQETQYF.

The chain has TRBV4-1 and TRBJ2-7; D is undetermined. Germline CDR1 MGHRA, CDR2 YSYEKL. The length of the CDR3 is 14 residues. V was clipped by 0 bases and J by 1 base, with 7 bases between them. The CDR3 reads CASSQEAASYEQYF. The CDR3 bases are TGCGCCAGCAGCCAAGAGGCAGCTTCCTACGAGCAGTACTTC.

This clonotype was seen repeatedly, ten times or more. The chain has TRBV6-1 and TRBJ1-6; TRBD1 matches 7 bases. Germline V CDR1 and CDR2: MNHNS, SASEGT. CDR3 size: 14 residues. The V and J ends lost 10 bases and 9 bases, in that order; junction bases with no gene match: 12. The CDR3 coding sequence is TGTGCCACCAAGATGGAGGGGGCGAGTTCACCCCTCCACTTT. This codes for CATKMEGASSPLHF.

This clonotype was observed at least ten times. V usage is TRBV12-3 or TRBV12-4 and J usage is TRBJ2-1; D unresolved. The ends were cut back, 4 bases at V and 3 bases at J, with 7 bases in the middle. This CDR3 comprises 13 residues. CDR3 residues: CASSSSHYNEQFF. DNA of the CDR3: TGTGCCAGCAGTTCTTCTCACTACAATGAGCAGTTCTTC.